Here is one T cell receptor (beta chain) with its context. Its antigen is not yet known. No much larger clone is present one base from it, and per-base qualities are unavailable. For every enrolled patient, mismatch repair deficiency was confirmed by either polymerase chain reaction or immunohistochemistry. TCR sequencing was performed for a few patients who responded to pembrolizumab therapy. Pembrolizumab PD-1 blockade was prospectively tested in advanced mismatch repair-deficient cancers, regardless of tissue of origin, in the phase II trial. Serial peripheral blood T cell samples were collected before and at multiple times after starting PD-1 blockade. The timing of each blood sample was reported as weeks after the first dose of pembrolizumab. This record belongs to a study of PD-1 blockade in mismatch repair-deficient tumors (dated by TCRdb to about 2017). In terms of the full investigation: Between September 2013 and late 2016, the trial enrolled 70 to 100 consecutive patients with about twelve mismatch repair-deficient cancer types, every one of whom had been previously treated and was progressing. Deep sequencing of TCR CDR3 regions was used to track tumor-associated T cell clones in peripheral blood of patients responding to PD-1 blockade.

Receptors were amplified or captured by the immunoSEQ multiplex PCR assay. Imported from immuneACCESS, the table was reduced by TCRdb to in-frame sequences with V and J called. These copies leave out some clones; in studies compared against another copy, an unresolved V gene accounts for under half, and the cause of the remainder is not known. The sample table records approximately 110,000 clones; about 80% of these occur just once. The ten largest clonotypes hold approximately 5% of the sample. General conclusions and limits of the study: Tumor-resident clones, often undetectable in blood before treatment, expanded rapidly after pembrolizumab and then contracted, generally before radiologic responses.

The CDR3 contains 13 residues, cysteine and phenylalanine counted. Just CDR3 DNA is preserved here, 39 bases in frame from base 1. The V end loses 6 bases and the J end loses 4 bases, and a stretch of 11 bases separates them. From the germline V gene (reference sequence), CDR1 is LNHDA and CDR2 is SQIVND. The clonotype originates from an adult with mismatch repair-deficient cancer. The V gene is TRBV19 and the J gene is TRBJ2-3; the D segment could be TRBD1, given 6 matching bases. Sequenced material: peripheral blood, taken about 60 weeks after starting pembrolizumab. The nucleotide sequence is TGTGCCAGTAGGATGGCAGGGGCAGATACGCAGTATTTT. It is translated as CASRMAGADTQYF. The CDR3, completed at both ends by the reference TRBV19 and TRBJ2-3 genes, gives the full variable domain DGGITQSPKYLFRKEGQNVTLSCEQNLNHDAMYWYRQDPGQGLRLIYYSQIVNDFQKGDIAEGYSVSREKKESFPLTVTSAQKNPTAFYLCASRMAGADTQYFGPGTRLTVL.